This TCR beta chain was captured in a study of STAT5B mutations in CD4+ large granular lymphocyte leukemia. Germline V gene sequence: CDR1 MNHNS, CDR2 SASEGT. The CDR3 totals 15 residues. Trimming pared 1 base from V and 3 bases from J, leaving 12 bases between. As concerns this clone: The antigen is undetermined.

Some clones are missing from TCRdb's copy, which holds only in-frame ones; the method was immunoSEQ multiplex PCR. The sample has about 24,000 clones, over 70% seen once. Overall study results and limits: Top patient clones used TRBV06 genes more often: 8/27 versus 2/35 in controls. About 26% of private leukemic clonotypes occurred rarely in other patients' non-leukemic repertoires.

The sequencing sample was made of CD4+ T cells from blood buffy coats. This chain joins TRBV6-1 and TRBJ1-1; a possible D gene is TRBD1 (6 bases). The clonotype was recovered from a human donor in good health. CDR3 protein: CASSEVVSGDTEAFF. In DNA, the CDR3 is TGTGCCAGCAGTGAAGTGGTATCAGGGGACACTGAAGCTTTCTTT.